This T cell receptor beta chain was obtained from a study of T cell responses to AZD1222 COVID-19 vaccine. Generated by immunoSEQ multiplex PCR, the TCRdb table keeps only in-frame clones and is missing some. The sample shows around 110,000 clones, just under 95% of them seen only once. Germline CDR1 reads MDHEN; CDR2 reads SYDVKM. V was cut by 6 bases and J by 3 bases, with 14 bases left in between. The CDR3 runs 14 residues. The origin of this receptor is an adult in good health. This sample comprised peripheral blood, obtained on day 0 of AZD1222 vaccination. The chain is built from TRBV28 and TRBJ1-1; weak D call: TRBD1 (5 bases). The CDR3 region has the DNA TGTGCCAGCAGCCCAAGGGGCGAGGACACTGAAGCTTTCTTT. Translation gives CASSPRGEDTEAFF.